This T cell receptor beta chain was sequenced for a study of shared clonotypes between healthy human individuals. Original handling: In the immunoSEQ data, sequences were junction-only and lacked quality scores, so filtering differed. Sequencing used immunoSEQ multiplex PCR; TCRdb keeps in-frame clones, though not all of them. V, J and clone size are taken as reported in that table, and D and trimming were inferred from the DNA itself. The table records 1.5 million to 2.5 million clones, about 94% of them present only once. The naive CD8 subset, CD45RO-negative cells positively selected for CCR7, excluded terminally differentiated effector memory CD45RA+ cells. Donors were Caucasian adults residing in Nashville, Tennessee, USA. Findings of the study overall: Researchers sampled blood only, noting tissue repertoires likely differ.

Germline CDR1 MNHEY, CDR2 SVGAGI. The CDR3 runs 16 residues. The ends lost 2 bases at V and 4 bases at J; junction bases unmatched: 4. In the case of this clone: The target antigen is unknown.

Sequenced sample: naive CD8+ T cells sorted from blood. The rearrangement links TRBV6-5 to TRBJ2-2, with TRBD1 matching over 10 bases. The TCR originated in a man younger than 30 in good health. CDR3 nucleotides: TGTGCCAGCAGTTACCAGGACAGGGGGGGCACCGGGGAGCTGTTTTTT. Residues: CASSYQDRGGTGELFF.